The 22 T cell receptor beta chains reported below all come from one sample, sequenced in a study of Ad26.COV2.S vaccination and SARS-CoV-2 variants. Treatment of the sample: about 20 received Ad26.COV2.S at low or high dose, single or two shots; roughly five received placebo; per-sample allocation not given. Following the first vaccine or placebo injection, samples were taken on day 63. The table came from immunoSEQ multiplex PCR; TCRdb's copy has only in-frame clones and leaves some out. The sample includes about 470,000 clones, 90% of them seen just once. Sequencing was performed on peripheral blood, taken in a trial of Ad26.COV2.S vaccine versus placebo. These receptors were collected from a person between 18 and 60 years old who received the Ad26.COV2.S COVID-19 vaccine or a placebo.

This chain uses TRBV2 with TRBJ2-4; D is unclear. Germline V gives CDR1 SNHLY, CDR2 FYNNEI. Trimming removed 3 bases from V and 0 bases from J, with 6 bases in between. This CDR3 spans 14 amino acids. DNA of the CDR3: TGTGCCAGCAGTGATTTATTAGCCAAAAACATTCAGTACTTC. This translates into CASSDLLAKNIQYF.

The chain has TRBV7-2 and TRBJ2-7; 7 positions match TRBD1. The length of the CDR3 is 15 residues. The V gene end was trimmed by 1 base and the J gene end by 2 bases; junction bases not matched to a gene: 5. The germline gives CDR1 SGHTA, CDR2 FQGNSA. DNA of the CDR3: TGTGCCAGCAGCTTAGACAGGGGAACCACCTACGAGCAGTACTTC. Encoded protein: CASSLDRGTTYEQYF.

V usage is TRBV12-3 or TRBV12-4 and J usage is TRBJ2-2, with D unclear. The CDR3 runs 13 residues. V shed 7 bases and J shed 5 bases, with 11 bases lying between them. The CDR3 loop is CASIPDGTGELFF. CDR3 DNA: TGTGCCAGCATCCCCGATGGGACCGGGGAGCTGTTTTTT.

This clone was seen only once. The genes are TRBV7-9 and TRBJ2-6, with 9 bases that match TRBD1. Germline lookup yields CDR1 SEHNR and CDR2 FQNEAQ (reference sequence). The CDR3 is made up of 16 amino acids. The trim removed 4 bases at V and 2 bases at J, leaving 3 bases unmatched. CDR3 coding DNA: TGTGCCAGCAGCTCCACAGGGGGCCCTGGGGCCAACGTCCTGACTTTC. It codes for CASSSTGGPGANVLTF.

This clone was detected only once. This chain links TRBV5-6 with TRBJ1-1; a weak D match, TRBD1 (5 bases). V was pared by 5 bases and J by 1 base, with 15 bases between. The CDR3 runs to 15 residues. Germline CDR1 reads SGHDT; CDR2 reads YYEEEE. The CDR3 is CASSLTPGPNTEAFF. The CDR3 coding sequence is TGTGCCAGCAGTTTGACGCCGGGACCGAACACTGAAGCTTTCTTT. Full variable domain (missing parts from reference TRBV5-6 and TRBJ1-1): DAGVTQSPTHLIKTRGQQVTLRCSPKSGHDTVSWYQQALGQGPQFIFQYYEEEERQRGNFPDRFSGHQFPNYSSELNVNALLLGDSALYLCASSLTPGPNTEAFFGQGTRLTVV.

A few counts support this clone. CDR3 DNA sequence: TGTGCCAGCAGCCAAGAACTTGCAGGGAGGAATTCACCCCTCCACTTT. This encodes CASSQELAGRNSPLHF. V usage is TRBV3-1 (or the pseudogene TRBV3-2) and J usage is TRBJ1-6; maybe TRBD1 (5 bases). Germline V gene data show CDR1 as LGHDT and CDR2 as YNNKEL (reference sequence). This CDR3 has 16 amino acids. V lost 0 bases and J lost 7, with 13 bases in between.

The V call is TRBV7-3, the J call TRBJ2-1; TRBD2 agrees at 9 bases. V was clipped by 0 bases and J by 10 bases; unmatched bases: 1. The CDR3 has 13 residues. Germline V gives CDR1 SGHTA, CDR2 FQGTGA. CDR3 nucleotide sequence: TGTGCCAGCAGCTTAACAGCGGGAGGCGAGCAGTTCTTC. Protein product: CASSLTAGGEQFF.

This clone has just one count. The gene calls are TRBV5-6 and TRBJ1-2; 10 positions match TRBD1. The CDR3 loop spans 15 amino acids. The ends lost 4 bases at V and 2 bases at J; junction bases unmatched: 5. CDR1 is SGHDT, CDR2 YYEEEE, per germline. CDR3: CASSLPGQGNYGYTF. The CDR3 DNA is TGTGCCAGCAGCCTCCCGGGACAGGGGAACTATGGCTACACCTTC.

This clone was counted only a few times. Other DNA sequences of this sample code for an identical CDR3. The V gene is TRBV27, the J gene TRBJ1-1; the D gene is possibly TRBD1 (6 bases). Germline V gene sequence: CDR1 MNHEY, CDR2 SMNVEV (reference sequence). V was pared by 6 bases and J by 1 base, with 6 bases between. This CDR3 has 12 residues. For the CDR3, the DNA is TGTGCCAGCAGCAGGGGGAACACTGAAGCTTTCTTT. This codes for CASSRGNTEAFF.

This chain uses TRBV30 with TRBJ2-7, with D unresolved. The CDR3 totals 10 residues. V lost 8 bases, J lost 7 bases, and 12 bases lay in between. The germline V gene has CDR1 GTSNPN and CDR2 SVGIG (reference sequence). As DNA, the CDR3 is TGTGCCCTGGGAATGGGGGAGCAGTACTTC. This sequence encodes CALGMGEQYF.

V and J are TRBV9 and TRBJ2-5, with D perhaps TRBD2 (6 bases). V lost 2 bases to trimming and J lost 4 bases, with 15 bases between them. The CDR3 has 15 residues. Germline loops: CDR1 SGDLS, CDR2 YYNGEE. The CDR3 protein is CASSVSSGAVETQYF. In DNA, the CDR3 is TGTGCCAGCAGCGTTAGTAGCGGAGCGGTAGAGACCCAGTACTTC.

This rearrangement joins TRBV6-1 to TRBJ2-5; D unresolved. The germline V and J ends were trimmed by 1 base and 5 bases, with 5 bases remaining between them. The length of the CDR3 is 12 residues. Germline lookup yields CDR1 MNHNS and CDR2 SASEGT. As DNA, the CDR3 is TGTGCCAGCAGTGAAGTGGGGGAGACCCAGTACTTC. This translates into CASSEVGETQYF.

This clone was found a few times. The gene calls are TRBV14 and TRBJ2-7; perhaps TRBD2 as D (6 bases). V lost 4 bases, J lost 0 bases, and 16 bases lay in between. CDR1 and CDR2 (germline): SGHDN, FVKESK. The CDR3 is 16 residues long. The CDR3 DNA is TGTGCCAGCAGCCCCATGGAGGGTTTCAACTCCTACGAGCAGTACTTC. Encoded protein: CASSPMEGFNSYEQYF.

Remarks on this clone: The same CDR3 is also encoded by other DNA sequences in this sample. This rearrangement joins TRBV5-4 to TRBJ2-5; D could derive from TRBD1 or TRBD2 (5 bases each). Germline CDR1 SGHNT, CDR2 YYREEE (reference sequence). There are 14 residues in the CDR3. V was cut by 4 bases and J by 2 bases, with 12 bases left in between. The CDR3 reads CASSLRDGQETQYF. In DNA, the CDR3 is TGTGCCAGCAGCCTACGGGACGGGCAAGAGACCCAGTACTTC.

The chain uses TRBV24-1 and TRBJ2-5; D possibly corresponds to TRBD2 (6 bases). CDR3 size: 15 residues. Trimming shortened V by 5 bases and J by 1 base, and 13 bases separated the two germline ends. Germline V gene lookup returns CDR1 KGHDR and CDR2 SFDVKD. CDR3 sequence (DNA): TGTGCCACCAGTGCCCCGGGGGAAGGCCAAGAGACCCAGTACTTC. It is translated as CATSAPGEGQETQYF.

V and J are TRBV20-1 and TRBJ2-5, with TRBD1 as a possible D gene (6 bases). The ends were cut back, 3 bases at V and 1 base at J, with 12 bases in the middle. From germline, CDR1 is DFQATT and CDR2 SNEGSKA (reference sequence). The CDR3 sequence is 14 residues long. The CDR3 loop is CSASWDTGQETQYF. The DNA for the CDR3 is TGCAGTGCTAGTTGGGACACGGGCCAAGAGACCCAGTACTTC.

The rearrangement uses TRBV18 and TRBJ2-7, with D perhaps matching TRBD1 or TRBD2 (5 bases each). V lost 6 bases and J 2 bases, leaving 14 bases between the germline ends. The CDR3 is 14 residues long. In germline, CDR1 is KGHSH, CDR2 LQKENI. The chain's CDR3 is CASSQARDAYEQYF. DNA for the CDR3: TGTGCCAGCTCGCAAGCCCGGGACGCCTACGAGCAGTACTTC.

This clone has just one count. The chain is built from TRBV3-1 (or the pseudogene TRBV3-2) and TRBJ1-4, with a weak D call TRBD1 (6 bases). Germline-derived CDR1 and CDR2 are LGHDT and YNNKEL (reference sequence). The V gene lost 0 bases and the J gene lost 7 bases, with 15 bases spanning the gap. This CDR3 region has 16 residues. CDR3 amino acids: CASSQDPTGRSEKLFF. DNA for the CDR3: TGTGCCAGCAGCCAAGACCCAACAGGGCGAAGTGAAAAACTGTTTTTT.

The rearrangement links TRBV5-6 to TRBJ2-5; weak D call: TRBD2 (6 bases). Germline V CDR1 and CDR2: SGHDT, YYEEEE. Trimming stripped 2 bases from V and 4 bases from J, with 15 bases between. This CDR3 is built from 15 residues. The CDR3 nucleotides read TGTGCCAGCAGCTTCTGGGGGGTATTAGGAGAGACCCAGTACTTC. This gives the protein CASSFWGVLGETQYF.

This clone appeared once. V gene TRBV5-1 combines with J gene TRBJ2-7; 9 bases match TRBD1. V lost 2 bases to trimming and J lost 6 bases; unmatched junction nucleotides: 3. The CDR3 runs to 13 residues. Per the germline V gene, CDR1 is SGHRS and CDR2 is YFSETQ. The CDR3 reads CASSLPGQGEQYF. Here the CDR3 DNA reads TGCGCCAGCAGCTTACCGGGACAGGGCGAGCAGTACTTC.

V usage is TRBV27 and J usage is TRBJ1-5, with unresolved D. The CDR3 extends over 14 amino acids. CDR1 and CDR2 from the germline V gene are MNHEY and SMNVEV (reference sequence). V was pared by 0 bases and J by 6 bases, with 9 bases between. The CDR3 bases are TGTGCCAGCAGTTTATCGACTACTTTTCAGCCCCAGCATTTT. This codes for CASSLSTTFQPQHF.

The V call is TRBV6-5, the J call TRBJ2-3; tentative D call: TRBD1 (6 bases). CDR1 is MNHEY, CDR2 SVGAGI, per germline. V gave up 6 bases and J gave up 6 bases, with 13 bases separating them. This CDR3 region has 13 residues. CDR3 bases: TGTGCCAGCAGAAGACAGGACAAGGATACGCAGTATTTT. Translated: CASRRQDKDTQYF.